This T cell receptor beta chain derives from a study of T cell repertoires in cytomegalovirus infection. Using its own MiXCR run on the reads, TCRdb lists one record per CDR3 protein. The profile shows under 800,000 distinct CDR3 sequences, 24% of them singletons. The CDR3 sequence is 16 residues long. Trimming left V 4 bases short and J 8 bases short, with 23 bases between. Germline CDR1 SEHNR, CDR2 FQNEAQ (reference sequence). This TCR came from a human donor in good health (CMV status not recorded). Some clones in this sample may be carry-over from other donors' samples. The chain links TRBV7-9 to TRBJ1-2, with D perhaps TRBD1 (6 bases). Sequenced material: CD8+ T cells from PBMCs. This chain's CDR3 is CASSSAETGVRRGYTF. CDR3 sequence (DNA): TGTGCCAGCAGCTCCGCCGAGACAGGAGTGCGGAGGGGCTACACCTTC.